This TCR beta chain comes out of a study of sequential checkpoint blockade in melanoma. Study context: Randomization was 1:1 between first-line nivolumab→ipilimumab and ipilimumab→nivolumab.

Trimming took off 1 base at V and 1 base at J, with 13 bases between the two ends. The CDR3 has 17 residues. CDR1 LNHNV and CDR2 YYDKDF come from the germline V gene (reference sequence). Using immunoSEQ multiplex PCR, the repertoire was profiled, and TCRdb retains in-frame clones only, with some absent. The table includes about 19,000 clones, over 60% detected once. As for treatment: randomized to nivolumab then ipilimumab (arm A) or the reverse (arm B). Live CD3+CD8+ CD19− CD56− cells were sorted from PBMCs. Material: CD8+ T cells sorted from blood (inferred from file names), obtained from a patient given nivolumab and ipilimumab in sequence. V usage is TRBV15 and J usage is TRBJ2-2; the D gene is possibly TRBD2 (6 bases). This receptor was obtained from a human donor with melanoma. CDR3 DNA sequence: TGTGCCACCAGCAGAGCCGAGGACTACCTGAACACCGGGGAGCTGTTTTTT. Translation gives CATSRAEDYLNTGELFF.